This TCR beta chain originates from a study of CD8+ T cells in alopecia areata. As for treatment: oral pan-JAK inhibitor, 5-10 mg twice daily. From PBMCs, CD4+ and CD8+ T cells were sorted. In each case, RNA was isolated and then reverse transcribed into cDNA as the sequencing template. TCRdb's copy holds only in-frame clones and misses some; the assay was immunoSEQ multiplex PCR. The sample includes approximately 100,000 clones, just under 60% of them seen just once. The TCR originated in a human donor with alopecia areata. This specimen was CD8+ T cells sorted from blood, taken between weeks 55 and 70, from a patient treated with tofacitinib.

CDR3 in amino acids: CASSQGQGDNGYTF. DNA of the CDR3: TGTGCCAGCAGCCAGGGACAGGGGGACAATGGCTACACCTTC. This chain connects TRBV7-8 to TRBJ1-2; 11 bases map to TRBD1. The germline CDR1 and CDR2 sequences are SGHVS and FQNEAQ. With V trimmed by 5 bases and J by 6 bases, 5 bases remained unmatched. The CDR3 totals 14 residues.